The entry below describes one T cell receptor beta chain. The antigen remains unidentified. TCRdb reprocessed the 5' RACE reads, with one entry per CDR3 protein and no DNA. The table lists about 160,000 distinct CDR3 sequences, with roughly 20% in the top ten. The CDR3 has 15 amino acids. Looked up from germline, CDR1 is DFQATT and CDR2 is SNEGSKA (reference sequence). This sample was included in a study of T cells expressing NK-cell markers. Study-wide results and limits: The dominant NKG2C+ clonotypes represented about 1.0-7.0% of CD8+ T cells in over 5 donors. In a handful of donors, these clonotypes also led the CD3+CD56-NKG2C+ fraction.

The J gene is TRBJ2-2, the V gene TRBV20-1; lacking DNA, the TRBD2 call made by TCRdb goes unchecked. The clonotype comes from a woman aged 18-70 years in good health. Source material: blood T cells: a sorted CD56 or NKG2C T cell subset, CD4+ or CD8+ T cells, or bulk PBMC T cells (not recorded which). The CDR3: CSAREDSVNTGELFF.